Sequencing of this TCR beta chain was carried out in a study of T cells in Graves' hyperthyroidism and ophthalmopathy. For the study at large: Once the initial diagnosis was made, peripheral blood was obtained before any treatment. Study findings and constraints: Prediction of ophthalmopathy progression came a median around 6.1 months pre-onset.

Concerning this clonotype itself: Its target is not known.

From germline, CDR1 is MNHEY and CDR2 SVGEGT. V dropped 4 bases and J dropped 2 bases, with 20 bases sitting between them. The length of the CDR3 is 17 residues. The source of the PBMCs was 8.5 to 10 ml of fresh peripheral blood. It was RNA transcripts that yielded the amplified TCR beta CDR3 regions. The HTBI set primed first-round TCR CDR3 RT-PCR. TCRdb redid the calling of the multiplex PCR reads with MiXCR, one entry per CDR3 protein. The data show about 280,000 distinct CDR3 sequences, with less than 30% seen just once and roughly a quarter held by the top ten. V gene TRBV6-2 or TRBV6-3 combines with J gene TRBJ1-1, with D perhaps TRBD1 (5 bases). The TCR comes from a man in his forties with Graves' hyperthyroidism that later progressed to Graves' ophthalmopathy. The sample taken for sequencing was blood. The CDR3 region is CASSFRADRNRNTEAFF. CDR3 nucleotide sequence: TGTGCCAGCAGTTTCCGGGCAGACAGAAACAGAAACACTGAAGCTTTCTTT.